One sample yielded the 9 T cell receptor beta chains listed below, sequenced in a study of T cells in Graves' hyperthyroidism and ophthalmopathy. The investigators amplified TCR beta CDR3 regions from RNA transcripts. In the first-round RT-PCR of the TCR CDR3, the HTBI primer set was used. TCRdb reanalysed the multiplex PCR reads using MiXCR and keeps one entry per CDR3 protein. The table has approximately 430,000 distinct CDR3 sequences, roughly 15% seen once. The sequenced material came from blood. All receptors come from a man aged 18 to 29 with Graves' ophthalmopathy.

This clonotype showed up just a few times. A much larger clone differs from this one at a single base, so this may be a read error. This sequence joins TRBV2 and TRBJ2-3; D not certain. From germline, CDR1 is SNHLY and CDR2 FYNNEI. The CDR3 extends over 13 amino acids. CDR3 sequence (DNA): TGTGCCAGCAGCCCCCTTCGCACAGATATGCAGTATTTT. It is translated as CASSPLRTDMQYF.

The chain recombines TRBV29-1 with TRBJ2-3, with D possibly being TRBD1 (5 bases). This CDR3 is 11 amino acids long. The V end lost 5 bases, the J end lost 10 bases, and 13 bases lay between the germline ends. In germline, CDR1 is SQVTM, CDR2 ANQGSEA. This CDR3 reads CSVQTARSQYF. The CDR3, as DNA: TGCAGCGTTCAGACAGCCCGCTCGCAGTATTTT.

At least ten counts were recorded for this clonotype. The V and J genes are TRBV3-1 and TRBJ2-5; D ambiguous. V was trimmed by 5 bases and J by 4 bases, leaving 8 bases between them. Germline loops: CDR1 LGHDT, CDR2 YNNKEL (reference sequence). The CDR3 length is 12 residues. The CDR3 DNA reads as TGTGCCAGCAGCTCCGACGGAGAGACCCAGTACTTC. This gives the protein CASSSDGETQYF.

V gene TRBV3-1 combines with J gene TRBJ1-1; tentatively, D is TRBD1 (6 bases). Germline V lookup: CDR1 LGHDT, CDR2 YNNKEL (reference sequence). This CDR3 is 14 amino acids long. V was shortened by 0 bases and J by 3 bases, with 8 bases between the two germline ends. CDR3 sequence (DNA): TGTGCCAGCAGCCAAGAGACAGGTCACACTGAAGCTTTCTTT. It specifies CASSQETGHTEAFF. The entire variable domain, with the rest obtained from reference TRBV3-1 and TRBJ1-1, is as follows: DTAVSQTPKYLVTQMGNDKSIKCEQNLGHDTMYWYKQDSKKFLKIMFSYNNKELIINETVPNRFSPKSPDKAHLNLHINSLELGDSAVYFCASSQETGHTEAFFGQGTRLTVV.

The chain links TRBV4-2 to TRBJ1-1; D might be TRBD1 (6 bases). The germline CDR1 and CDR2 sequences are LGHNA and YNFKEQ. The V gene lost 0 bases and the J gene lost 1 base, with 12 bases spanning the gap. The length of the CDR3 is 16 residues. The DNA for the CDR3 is TGTGCCAGCAGCCAAGATTGGGGGGGCAGGAACACTGAAGCTTTCTTT. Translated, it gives CASSQDWGGRNTEAFF.

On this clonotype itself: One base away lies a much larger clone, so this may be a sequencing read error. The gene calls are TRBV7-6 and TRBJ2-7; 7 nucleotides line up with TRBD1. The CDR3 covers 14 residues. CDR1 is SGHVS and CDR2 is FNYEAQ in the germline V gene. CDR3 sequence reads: CASSPGTDGYKQYF. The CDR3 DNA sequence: TGTGCCAGCAGCCCGGGGACAGATGGCTACAAGCAGTACTTC.

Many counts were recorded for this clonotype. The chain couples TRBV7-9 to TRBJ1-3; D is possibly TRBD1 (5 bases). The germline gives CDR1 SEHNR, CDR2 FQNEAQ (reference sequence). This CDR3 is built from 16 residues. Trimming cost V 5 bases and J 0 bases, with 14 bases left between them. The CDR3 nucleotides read TGTGCCAGCAGCCCCCGACAGCCAAACTCTGGAAACACCATATATTTT. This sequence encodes CASSPRQPNSGNTIYF.

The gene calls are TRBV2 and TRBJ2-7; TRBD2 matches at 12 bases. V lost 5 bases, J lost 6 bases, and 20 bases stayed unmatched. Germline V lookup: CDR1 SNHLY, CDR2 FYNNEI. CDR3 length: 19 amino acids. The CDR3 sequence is CASSPPRLAGAPLSIEQYF. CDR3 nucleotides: TGTGCCAGCAGTCCCCCGAGACTAGCGGGGGCCCCCCTCTCGATCGAGCAGTACTTC.

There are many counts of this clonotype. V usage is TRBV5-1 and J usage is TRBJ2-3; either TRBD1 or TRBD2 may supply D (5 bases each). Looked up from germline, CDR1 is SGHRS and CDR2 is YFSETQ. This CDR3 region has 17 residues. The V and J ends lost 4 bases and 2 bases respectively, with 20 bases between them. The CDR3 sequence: CASSQGRIPPTTDTQYF. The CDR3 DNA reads TGCGCCAGCAGCCAGGGACGGATTCCTCCCACCACAGATACGCAGTATTTT.